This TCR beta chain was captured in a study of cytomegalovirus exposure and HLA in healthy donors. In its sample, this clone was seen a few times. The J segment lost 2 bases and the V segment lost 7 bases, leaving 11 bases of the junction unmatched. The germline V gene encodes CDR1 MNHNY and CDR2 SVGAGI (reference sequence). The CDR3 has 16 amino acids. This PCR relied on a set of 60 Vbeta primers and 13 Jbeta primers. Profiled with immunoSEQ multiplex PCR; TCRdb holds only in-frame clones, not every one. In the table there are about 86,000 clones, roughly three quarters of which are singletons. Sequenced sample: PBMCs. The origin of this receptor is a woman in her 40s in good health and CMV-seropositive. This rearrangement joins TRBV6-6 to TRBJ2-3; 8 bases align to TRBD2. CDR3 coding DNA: TGTGCCAGCATGGGGGCGGGAGGCCGACTCACAGATACGCAGTATTTT. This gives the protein CASMGAGGRLTDTQYF.